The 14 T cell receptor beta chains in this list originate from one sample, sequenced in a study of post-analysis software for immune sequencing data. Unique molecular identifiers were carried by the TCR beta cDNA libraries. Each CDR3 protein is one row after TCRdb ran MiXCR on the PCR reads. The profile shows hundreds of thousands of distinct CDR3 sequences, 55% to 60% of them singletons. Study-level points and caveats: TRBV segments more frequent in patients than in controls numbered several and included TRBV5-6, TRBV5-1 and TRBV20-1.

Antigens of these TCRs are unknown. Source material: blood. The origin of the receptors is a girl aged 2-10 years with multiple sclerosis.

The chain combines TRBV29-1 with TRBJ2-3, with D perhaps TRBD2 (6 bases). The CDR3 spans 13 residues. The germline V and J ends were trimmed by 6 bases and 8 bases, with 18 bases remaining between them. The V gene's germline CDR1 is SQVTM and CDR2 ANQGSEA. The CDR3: CSVGTRQAGTQYF. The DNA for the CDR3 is TGCAGCGTCGGGACTCGGCAGGCGGGTACGCAGTATTTT.

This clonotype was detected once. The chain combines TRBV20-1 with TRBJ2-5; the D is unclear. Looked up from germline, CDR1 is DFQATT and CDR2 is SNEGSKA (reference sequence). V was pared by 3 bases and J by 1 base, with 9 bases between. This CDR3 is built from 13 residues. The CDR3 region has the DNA TGCAGTGCTAGTTTGCGGTTCCAAGAGACCCAGTACTTC. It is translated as CSASLRFQETQYF.

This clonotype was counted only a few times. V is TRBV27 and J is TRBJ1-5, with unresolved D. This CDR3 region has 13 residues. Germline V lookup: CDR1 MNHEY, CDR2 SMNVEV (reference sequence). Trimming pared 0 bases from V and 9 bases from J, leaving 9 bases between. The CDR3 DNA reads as TGTGCCAGCAGTTTATCGATGAGACGGCCCCAGCATTTT. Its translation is CASSLSMRRPQHF.

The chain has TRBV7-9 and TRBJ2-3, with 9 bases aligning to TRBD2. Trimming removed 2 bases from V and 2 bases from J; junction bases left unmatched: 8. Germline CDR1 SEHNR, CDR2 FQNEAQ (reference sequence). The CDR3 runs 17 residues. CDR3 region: CASSLNRLAVSTDTQYF. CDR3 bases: TGTGCCAGCAGCTTAAACAGACTAGCGGTCTCCACAGATACGCAGTATTTT.

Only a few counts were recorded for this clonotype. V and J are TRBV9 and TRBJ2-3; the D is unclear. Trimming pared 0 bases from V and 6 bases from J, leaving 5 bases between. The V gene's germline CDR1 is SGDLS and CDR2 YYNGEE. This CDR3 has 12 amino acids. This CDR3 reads CASSVEGDTQYF. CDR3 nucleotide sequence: TGTGCCAGCAGCGTAGAAGGGGATACGCAGTATTTT.

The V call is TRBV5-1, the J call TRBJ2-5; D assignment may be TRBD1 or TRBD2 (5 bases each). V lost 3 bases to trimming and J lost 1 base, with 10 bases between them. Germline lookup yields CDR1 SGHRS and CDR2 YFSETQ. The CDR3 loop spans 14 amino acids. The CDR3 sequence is CASSWGGSQETQYF. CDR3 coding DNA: TGCGCCAGCAGCTGGGGCGGGTCCCAAGAGACCCAGTACTTC.

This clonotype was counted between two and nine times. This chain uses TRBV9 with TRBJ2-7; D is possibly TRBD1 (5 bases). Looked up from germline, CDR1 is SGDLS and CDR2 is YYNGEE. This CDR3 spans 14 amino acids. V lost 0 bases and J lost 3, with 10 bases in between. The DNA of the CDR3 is TGTGCCAGCAGCGTAGACGGCAGGGACTACGAGCAGTACTTC. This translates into CASSVDGRDYEQYF.

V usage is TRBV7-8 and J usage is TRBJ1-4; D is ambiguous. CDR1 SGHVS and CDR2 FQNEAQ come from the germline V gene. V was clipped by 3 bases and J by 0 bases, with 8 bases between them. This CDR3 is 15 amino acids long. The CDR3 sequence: CASSFSPSTNEKLFF. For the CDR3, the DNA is TGTGCCAGCAGCTTCAGTCCTTCAACTAATGAAAAACTGTTTTTT.

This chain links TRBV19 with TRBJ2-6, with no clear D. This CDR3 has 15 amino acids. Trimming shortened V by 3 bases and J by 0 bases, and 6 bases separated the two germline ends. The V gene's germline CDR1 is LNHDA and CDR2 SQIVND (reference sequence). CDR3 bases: TGTGCCAGTAGTATGATGGGCTCTGGGGCCAACGTCCTGACTTTC. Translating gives CASSMMGSGANVLTF.

The CDR3 DNA sequence: TGTGCCAGCAGTCCATCCGGGACTGGGTTCTACAATGAGCAGTTCTTC. Amino acids: CASSPSGTGFYNEQFF. The chain joins TRBV12-3 or TRBV12-4 to TRBJ2-1; a possible D gene is TRBD2 (6 bases). There are 16 residues in the CDR3. Trimming took off 5 bases at V and 3 bases at J, with 17 bases between the two ends.

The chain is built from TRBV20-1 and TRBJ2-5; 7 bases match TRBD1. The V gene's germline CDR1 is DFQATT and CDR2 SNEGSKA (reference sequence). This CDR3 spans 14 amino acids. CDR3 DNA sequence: TGCAGCGCCGATCGGGGACAGTACCAAGAGACCCAGTACTTC. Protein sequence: CSADRGQYQETQYF.

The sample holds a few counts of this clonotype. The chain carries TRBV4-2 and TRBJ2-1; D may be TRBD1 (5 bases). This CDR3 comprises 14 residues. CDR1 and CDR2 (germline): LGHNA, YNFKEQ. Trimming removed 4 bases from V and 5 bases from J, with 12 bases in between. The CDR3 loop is CASSPQDGNNEQFF. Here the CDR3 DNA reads TGTGCCAGCAGCCCACAGGACGGTAACAATGAGCAGTTCTTC.

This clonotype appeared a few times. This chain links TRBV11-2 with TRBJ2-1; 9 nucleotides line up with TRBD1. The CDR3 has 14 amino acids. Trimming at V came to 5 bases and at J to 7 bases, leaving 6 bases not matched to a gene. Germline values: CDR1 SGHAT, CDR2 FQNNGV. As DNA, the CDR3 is TGTGCCAGCAGCGGCAACAGGGGGCGGAATGAGCAGTTCTTC. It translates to CASSGNRGRNEQFF.

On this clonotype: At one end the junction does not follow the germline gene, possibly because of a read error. The CDR3 loop is CASSFAGRDAQYF. In nucleotides, the CDR3 is TGTGCCAGCAGTTTCGCGGGGCGAGATGCGCAGTATTTT. V gene TRBV12-3 or TRBV12-4 combines with J gene TRBJ2-3; TRBD2 might be the D (6 bases). This CDR3 has 13 amino acids.